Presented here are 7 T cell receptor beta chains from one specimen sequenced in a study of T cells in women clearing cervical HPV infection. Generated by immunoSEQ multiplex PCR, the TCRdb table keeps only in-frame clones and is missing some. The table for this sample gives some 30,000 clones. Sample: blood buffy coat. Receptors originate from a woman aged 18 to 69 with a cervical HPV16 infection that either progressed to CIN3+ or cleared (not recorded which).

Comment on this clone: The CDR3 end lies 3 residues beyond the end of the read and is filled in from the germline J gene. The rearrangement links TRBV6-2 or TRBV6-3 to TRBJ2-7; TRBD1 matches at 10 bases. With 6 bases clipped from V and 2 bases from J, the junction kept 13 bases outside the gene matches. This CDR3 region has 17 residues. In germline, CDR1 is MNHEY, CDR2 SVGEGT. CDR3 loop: CASSFARGQGVTYEQYF. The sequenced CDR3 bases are TGTGCCAGCAGCTTTGCACGTGGACAGGGGGTAACCTACGAG.

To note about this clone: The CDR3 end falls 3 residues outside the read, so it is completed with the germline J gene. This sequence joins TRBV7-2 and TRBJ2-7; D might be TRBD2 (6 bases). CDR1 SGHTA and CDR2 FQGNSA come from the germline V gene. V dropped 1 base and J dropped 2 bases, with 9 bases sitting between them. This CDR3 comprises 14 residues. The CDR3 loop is CASSLGPSAYEQYF. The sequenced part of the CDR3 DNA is TGTGCCAGCAGCTTAGGGCCTAGCGCCTACGAG.

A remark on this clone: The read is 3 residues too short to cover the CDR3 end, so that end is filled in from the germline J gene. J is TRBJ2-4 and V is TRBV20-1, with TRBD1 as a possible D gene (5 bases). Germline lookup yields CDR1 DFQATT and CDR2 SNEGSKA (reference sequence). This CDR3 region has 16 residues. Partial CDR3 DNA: TGCAGTGCTAGAGGTACGACAGCCACGTACCAAGAGACT. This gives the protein CSARGTTATYQET. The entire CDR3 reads CSARGTTATYQETQYF.

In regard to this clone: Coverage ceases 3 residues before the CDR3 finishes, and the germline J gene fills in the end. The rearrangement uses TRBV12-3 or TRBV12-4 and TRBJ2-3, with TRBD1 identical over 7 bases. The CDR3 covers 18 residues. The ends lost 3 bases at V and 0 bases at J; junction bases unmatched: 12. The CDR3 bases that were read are TGTGCCAGCAGTTTTAAGGGGGCAGGGACGGGAAGCACAGATACG. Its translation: CASSFKGAGTGSTDT. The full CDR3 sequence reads CASSFKGAGTGSTDTQYF.

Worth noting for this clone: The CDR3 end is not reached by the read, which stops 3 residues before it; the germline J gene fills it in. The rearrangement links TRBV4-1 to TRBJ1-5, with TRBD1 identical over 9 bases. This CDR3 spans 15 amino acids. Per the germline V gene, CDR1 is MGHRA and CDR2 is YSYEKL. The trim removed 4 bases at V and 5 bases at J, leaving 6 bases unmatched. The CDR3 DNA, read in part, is TGCGCCAGCAGCCGAATAACAGGGGGCTATCAGCCC. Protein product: CASSRITGGYQP. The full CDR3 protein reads CASSRITGGYQPQHF.

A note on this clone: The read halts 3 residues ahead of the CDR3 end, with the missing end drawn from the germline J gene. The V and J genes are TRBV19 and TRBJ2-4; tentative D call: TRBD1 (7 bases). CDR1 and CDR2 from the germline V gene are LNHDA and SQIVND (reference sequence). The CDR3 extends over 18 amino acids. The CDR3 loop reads CASTRHSLGGDSGDRQYF. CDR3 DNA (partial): TGTGCCAGTACTCGCCACTCCCTGGGCGGGGACAGTGGGGACCGT.

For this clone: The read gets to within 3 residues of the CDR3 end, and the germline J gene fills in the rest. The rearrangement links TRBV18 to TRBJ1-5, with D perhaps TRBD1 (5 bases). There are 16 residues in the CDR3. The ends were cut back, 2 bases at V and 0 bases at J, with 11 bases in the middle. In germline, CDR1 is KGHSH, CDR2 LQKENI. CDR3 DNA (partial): TGTGCCAGCTCACCATGGGGGGGTTCTAGCAATCAGCCC. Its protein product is CASSPWGGSSNQP. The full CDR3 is CASSPWGGSSNQPQHF.